This T cell receptor (beta chain) was retrieved from a study of tumor and adjacent non-tumor tissue in lung cancer. Whole-study context: Patients were aged about 31 to 76, 9 to 10 men and roughly five women, stage I to III.

The template was RNA from unsorted bulk tissue. Distant lung tissue was collected more than 3 cm away from the tumor edge. Between August and November 2014, newly diagnosed, chemotherapy-naive lung cancer patients underwent thoracic surgery in China. The library came from three nested PCR rounds adapted from ARM-PCR protocols. One entry per CDR3 protein results from TCRdb running MiXCR on the multiplex PCR reads. The repertoire has around 74,000 distinct CDR3 sequences, about two thirds of them found once; the top ten carry roughly 25%. The germline V gene has CDR1 MGHRA and CDR2 YSYEKL. This CDR3 is 16 amino acids long.

The TCR sequence derives from a woman in her forties or fifties with non-small cell lung cancer. The chain couples TRBV4-1 to TRBJ1-1; tentatively, D is TRBD1 (6 bases). Sequenced: distant non-tumor lung tissue. CDR3 loop: CVNSQDRNRANTEAFF. The CDR3 DNA reads TGCGTCAACAGCCAAGATCGTAACAGGGCGAACACTGAAGCTTTCTTT.